The rows below give T cell receptor beta chains drawn from one sample of a study of T cell responses to AZD1222 COVID-19 vaccine. Here immunoSEQ multiplex PCR was the method, and the copy in TCRdb shows in-frame clones only, minus some. The sample shows approximately 97,000 clones, approximately 88% of them seen only once. This material consisted of peripheral blood, taken on day 0 of AZD1222 vaccination. The source of these receptors is an adult in good health. Both conserved end residues are trimmed from each CDR3.

v_gene	j_gene	CDR3aa
TRBV6-5	TRBJ2-5	AYGGGNQETQY
TRBV4-3	TRBJ2-2	ASSPPGANTGELF
TRBV4-2	TRBJ2-3	ASSQNREGVDTQY
TRBV4-3	TRBJ2-1	ASSQGLYNEQF
TRBV7-2	TRBJ1-3	ASSPRQGATGNTIY
TRBV19	TRBJ2-3	ASSITGTGTDTQY
TRBV2	TRBJ2-3	ASSATRLAGVPDTQY
TRBV6-5	TRBJ2-1	ASTTSGSSYNEQF
TRBV5-1	TRBJ1-4	ASSLGQGGEKLF
TRBV6-1	TRBJ1-5	ASSDPGQSGGSSNQPQH
TRBV6-1	TRBJ2-5	ASSERRGTGGRETQY
TRBV3-1/TRBV3-2	TRBJ1-6	ASSQGGVSPLH
TRBV18	TRBJ2-7	ASSPLSPGQGAYEQY
TRBV28	TRBJ2-2	ASSRLAGGTGELF
TRBV24-1	TRBJ2-1	ATSDFAQGSYNEQF
TRBV7-9	TRBJ1-2	ASSLGTDPNYGYT
TRBV12-3/TRBV12-4	TRBJ2-5	ASSFRGVGTQY
TRBV6-6	TRBJ1-6	ASSWTGPATNSPLH
TRBV11-2	TRBJ2-7	ASSSGQGVEQY
TRBV9	TRBJ2-1	ASSEGGLATYNEQF
TRBV15	TRBJ1-5	ATSRDPSSNQPQH
TRBV20-1	TRBJ1-2	SAKGQGTD
TRBV3-1/TRBV3-2	TRBJ1-1	ASSPSGGTEAF
TRBV14	TRBJ2-1	ASSPQLAGGLSEQF
TRBV12-3/TRBV12-4	TRBJ1-2	ASSLAGHVYT
TRBV6-5	TRBJ2-1	ASSYQAKGNEQF
TRBV5-1	TRBJ1-3	ASHRGNSGNTIY
TRBV30	TRBJ1-1	AWSVGSGRVTEAF
TRBV7-9	TRBJ1-4	ASSLGGRGNEKLF